This TCR beta chain appears in the sequencing data of a study of early T cells in non-severe SARS-CoV-2 infection. This clonotype was recorded many times. TCRdb passed the 5' RACE reads through MiXCR, listing each CDR3 protein once. The sample lists more than 40,000 distinct CDR3 sequences, approximately 4% seen once, with less than 4% in the top ten. The source material was whole blood. The receptor was isolated from an adult who was a healthcare worker with PCR-confirmed SARS-CoV-2 infection or an uninfected control (not recorded which).

The CDR3 region has the DNA TGTGCCAGCAGTTTAGGACAGGGAGTCCCATACGAGCAGTACTTC. It is translated as CASSLGQGVPYEQYF. The chain recombines TRBV27 with TRBJ2-7; 8 bases fit TRBD1. The J segment lost 4 bases and the V segment lost 2 bases, leaving 7 bases of the junction unmatched. The CDR3 consists of 15 residues. In germline, CDR1 is MNHEY, CDR2 SMNVEV (reference sequence).